The text below deals with one TCR beta chain. There is no known antigen for this receptor. The record has no base qualities; no much larger clone is one base away. The cohort comprised some 730 healthy bone marrow donors. At the time of sampling, all cohort members were nominally healthy, though unrecorded immune exposures were likely present. The donor tested CMV seronegative and was one of the 352 seronegative cohort members. A peripheral blood sample was provided by each donor, and peripheral blood mononuclear cells were used for TCR beta sequencing. Genomic DNA extraction from the blood cell samples was performed with the Qiagen DNeasy Blood Extraction Kit. The data stem from a study of cytomegalovirus exposure and HLA in healthy donors (dated by TCRdb to about 2017). Turning to the overall study: An earlier analysis of around 600 of the donors reported about 250 Gb of sequence data and roughly 100 million unique TCR beta sequences from about 179 million T cells. A later genetic analysis took genome-wide SNP genotypes for about three fifths of the roughly 670 donors and used that subset as a discovery cohort. Class I and class II HLA loci were covered by the typing at four-digit resolution. On average, around 240,000 unique TCR beta nucleotide sequences were sequenced per donor among a few hundred genotyped donors of the cohort, with roughly 20% of those sequences being non-productive. Because of strong linkage in the cohort, four or five DR-DQ haplotypes were treated as single units for association and clustering. Roughly 300 gigabases of sequencing data and 80 million or so unique TCR sequences were included in an early release covering over 600 HLA-typed donors. Among the approximately 430 genotyped donors, around 81% belonged to the genetic ancestry cluster associated with self-reported Caucasian donors. The study used immunosequencing to profile the T cell repertoires of several hundred subjects and linked those repertoires to cytomegalovirus serostatus. In addition to the first cohort of 666 subjects, a separate validation cohort of approximately 130 different subjects was used. High-throughput TCR immunosequencing, statistical association of individual TCRs with disease status, and machine learning were combined to predict cytomegalovirus infection status. To decide whether each TCR beta V gene segment behaved as functional or pseudogenic, an earlier analysis of 587 of the donors relied on high-throughput TCR beta sequencing. A later analysis re-analyzed previously published TCR beta repertoires from roughly 630 donors and added high-resolution HLA genotyping to study TCR occurrence patterns. The study aimed to test whether signatures of past pathogen exposure could be identified by cataloging public T cell receptors. The later analysis used no new phenotypic data to find candidate immune exposures, relying instead on TCR beta sequences and their occurrence across donors. Donor age, sex, ethnicity and CMV serostatus were compiled together with the repertoire data. Every discovery cohort repertoire had been produced on one sequencing platform. Typing coverage varied by locus: about 620-630 donors for A, B, C, DRB1 and DQB1; more than 500 for DQA1; about 600 for DPA1; some 470 for DPB1.

Study-wide conclusions, independent of this receptor: In a later genetic analysis, fewer N-insertions in productive TCRs were reported among donors in an Asian-associated ancestry cluster than the roughly 700-donor mean. Because HLA typing was missing for some donors at each locus, association tests included only the typed subset. The sequencing pipeline was judged likely to have produced a cluster of highly shared sequence variants as a technical artifact. Because counts were too low, roughly 18 rarely observed V segments, including chromosome 9 orphons, were left out of the earlier analysis of about 500 of the donors. Roughly uniform sequencing depth across donors was assumed in presence/absence analyses, although this assumption may not hold. In this cohort, only TCR beta chains were sequenced, and detectable features were limited by the absence of alpha or paired-chain data. A later analysis found that TCR association rates varied across HLA loci, with DRB1 alleles showing the most associated TCRs and HLA-C alleles the fewest. In a later analysis, several top co-occurrence clusters were reported to appear linked to parvovirus B19, influenza, CMV and Epstein-Barr virus. Most TCR sequences were observed very rarely across donors, whereas some public TCRs were present in many individuals. A later analysis found that HLA-associated TCR beta chains were more clonally expanded and had lower generation probabilities than equally common non-associated chains. A few of the identified cytomegalovirus-associated TCR beta chains were confirmed in vitro to be specific for cytomegalovirus antigens. The study listed 150 to 200 TCR beta chains as associated with cytomegalovirus. Some IMGT-functional V segments, including TRBV6-2 and TRBV6-3, could not be told apart with the 87-base-pair reads, so those segments were excluded. A later genetic analysis associated a missense DCLRE1C variant with V-gene and J-gene trimming of TCR beta chains, and an independent cohort replicated the association. CMV serostatus was the only immune exposure information available for the cohort. Cytomegalovirus status was reported to be diagnosed by the classifier with high specificity and sensitivity in both the original and validation cohorts. Assigning TCR associations to individual alleles was difficult when HLA alleles, especially DR and DQ, strongly co-occurred. An earlier analysis of some 590 of the donors showed that most TCR beta V segments appeared in productive rearrangements either about 87% or about 30% of the time, which broadly matched IMGT annotations. Specific HLA alleles were associated with about 17,000 TCR beta sequences at a false discovery rate of 0.05 in a later analysis. A further reported finding was that TCR beta sequences accurately predicted the HLA-A and HLA-B alleles for most subjects in the first cohort. According to the authors, the approach could potentially be generalized to other disease states and immunological phenotypes. According to a later analysis, most CMV-associated TCR beta chains appeared to be HLA-restricted, and the HLA associations seemed to be driven largely by CMV exposure. Correlated functional status among segregating V segments might be attributable to linkage disequilibrium, but an unknown experimental factor could not be ruled out.

Libraries came from the immunoSEQ multiplex PCR assay. A mixture of 60 forward primers for TCR Vbeta segments and 13 reverse primers for TCR Jbeta segments was used in the multiplex PCR. The CDR3 region of rearranged TCR beta genes was amplified from genomic DNA with a multiplex PCR assay. Amplified TCR beta libraries were sequenced as 87-base-pair reads on the Illumina HiSeq System. In the original analysis: In a later analysis, tens of millions of unique TCR beta chains were counted across the 500 to 850 repertoires, and some 10 million of these chains were shared by at least two donors. Raw reads were error-corrected and collapsed into unique sequences by a nearest-neighbor algorithm in which closely related sequences were merged to remove PCR and sequencing errors. To assign V, D and J gene segments, CDR3 sequences were aligned to IMGT reference sequences. Each retained sequence needed at least a six-nucleotide match to both a V gene segment and a J gene segment. A rearrangement counted as productive if the CDR3 had no stop codons and remained in frame with V and J, and every other rearrangement counted as non-productive. CDR3 was defined according to IMGT convention as the region running from the second conserved V-encoded cysteine to the conserved J-encoded phenylalanine. In an earlier analysis of around 600 of the donors, sequences lacking an unambiguous match to a single V gene segment were excluded. In an earlier analysis of 450 to 700 of the donors, V segments were called functional above 56.7% productive rearrangements and were called segregating when the between-donor standard deviation exceeded 5%. To diagnose cytomegalovirus status from the catalog of TCR beta chain sequences, a statistical classification framework was built. In a later analysis, TCR nucleotide sequences were compared against IMGT/GENE-DB human TR gene sequences so that V and J genes could be assigned. In a later analysis, CDR3 sequences and most-parsimonious VDJ recombination scenarios were assigned using the TCRdist pipeline. In a later analysis, each TCR beta chain was defined by its CDR3 amino acid sequence together with its V-gene family, and reads without a unique V-gene family were excluded. In a later analysis, approximately 590 highly shared, low-generation-probability nucleotide sequences were removed to address suspected cross-contamination and a sequencing artifact. For each public chain, a later analysis derived a clonal expansion index from normalized ranks of inferred template counts within each repertoire. A later analysis computed generation probabilities with a VDJ recombination model fitted to out-of-frame rearrangements, and checked the results against IGoR. In a later analysis, hypergeometric tests were used to score TCR-TCR, TCR-HLA and TCR-CMV co-occurrence, with a repertoire-size bias correction applied to TCR pairs. To estimate false discovery rates, a later analysis permuted the HLA or CMV assignments 20 times. In a later analysis, co-occurring TCRs were grouped using DBSCAN, with TCRdist sequence similarity added in when clustering inside HLA-allele-positive subsets. For co-occurrence clustering, repertoires with fewer than 30,000 or more than 120,000 public chains were excluded, along with roughly 5 repertoires with anomalous nucleotide sharing. TCRdb took this table from immuneACCESS and kept in-frame rearrangements with V and J called. Such tables lack part of the clones; where checked against another copy, unresolved V genes explain under half of the gap, and the rest is unexplained. V and J calls and clone size follow that table, whereas D and trimming were derived from the DNA. In this sample the table shows approximately 300,000 clones, roughly 80% of which occur a single time. The ten largest clonotypes hold about 0.3% of the sample.

CDR3 length: 17 amino acids, cysteine to phenylalanine. The CDR3 DNA has 51 bases and is translated from base 1. V lost 2 bases and J lost 0 bases, and the count of bases not matched to a germline gene is 7. Per the germline V gene, MNHNS is the CDR1 and SASEGT is the CDR2. The sequence links TRBV6-1 to TRBJ2-3, with 8 bases aligning to TRBD2. The specimen was PBMCs. This sequence was found in a girl aged 2 to 9 in good health and CMV-seronegative. The CDR3 protein is CASSELGGAESTDTQYF. The nucleotides read TGTGCCAGCAGTGAACTCGGGGGGGCTGAAAGCACAGATACGCAGTATTTT.